This passage covers 32 T cell receptor beta chains from one sample sequenced in a study of T cells in Graves' hyperthyroidism and ophthalmopathy. The investigators amplified TCR beta CDR3 regions from RNA transcripts. RT-PCR in the first round (using the HTBI primer set) targeted the TCR CDR3. TCRdb itself ran the multiplex PCR reads through MiXCR, one entry per CDR3 protein. The sample contains some 600,000 distinct CDR3 sequences, 46% of which appear only once. Sequences were obtained from peripheral blood or thyroid tissue (not recorded which). Source of these receptors: a woman between 18 and 30 years old with Graves' hyperthyroidism.

Details on this clonotype: With a much larger clone just one base away, this may be a read error. This CDR3 fails to terminate in the conserved phenylalanine or tryptophan, so it likely reflects a read error. V usage is TRBV7-3 and J usage is TRBJ2-7; no clear D gene. V lost 2 bases to trimming and J lost 5 bases, with 10 bases between them. Germline V gene lookup returns CDR1 SGHTA and CDR2 FQGTGA. The CDR3 has 13 residues. This chain's CDR3 is CASSLGYFNEQYL. CDR3 in DNA: TGTGCCAGCAGCTTAGGGTACTTCAACGAGCAGTACTTG.

This clonotype turned up a few times. This chain uses TRBV5-4 with TRBJ1-6; 7 nucleotides align to TRBD1. This CDR3 is built from 15 residues. CDR1 is SGHNT and CDR2 is YYREEE in the germline V gene (reference sequence). Trimming removed 4 bases from V and 5 bases from J; junction bases left unmatched: 6. CDR3 protein: CASSGGTANNSPLHF. CDR3 nucleotides: TGTGCCAGCAGCGGAGGGACAGCAAATAATTCACCCCTCCACTTT.

V gene TRBV25-1 combines with J gene TRBJ1-6, with TRBD1 as a possible D gene (5 bases). CDR3 length: 12 amino acids. V was shortened by 10 bases and J by 11 bases, with 15 bases between the two germline ends. Germline V gene data show CDR1 as MGHDK and CDR2 as SYGVNS. CDR3 protein: CANPGDRAPLHF. CDR3 in DNA: TGTGCCAACCCGGGAGACAGAGCACCCCTCCACTTT.

There are many counts of this clonotype. CDR3 bases: TGTGCCAGCAGTCACCGCATGGGGACTGAAGCTTTCTTT. The encoded protein is CASSHRMGTEAFF. This chain joins TRBV12-3 or TRBV12-4 and TRBJ1-1; D remains ambiguous. CDR3 size: 13 residues. V gave up 5 bases and J gave up 5 bases, with 12 bases separating them.

In nucleotides, the CDR3 is TGCAGCGTTGAACGGGGAGCTACCTACGAGCAGTACTTC. It is translated as CSVERGATYEQYF. The chain has TRBV29-1 and TRBJ2-7; weak D call: TRBD2 (5 bases). The V gene lost 2 bases and the J gene lost 2 bases, with 10 bases spanning the gap. The CDR3 has 13 residues. CDR1 and CDR2 from the germline V gene are SQVTM and ANQGSEA.

This clonotype showed up many times. V usage is TRBV2 and J usage is TRBJ1-2; TRBD1 aligns across 7 bases. The CDR3 loop spans 14 amino acids. Germline V CDR1 and CDR2: SNHLY, FYNNEI. Trimming removed 6 bases from V and 5 bases from J; junction bases left unmatched: 9. The CDR3 here is CASRSDREAYGYTF. In DNA form, the CDR3 reads TGTGCCAGCAGATCAGACAGGGAGGCGTATGGCTACACCTTC.

The chain is built from TRBV10-3 and TRBJ2-2; 9 bases line up with TRBD2. The CDR3 has 17 residues. CDR1 and CDR2 from the germline V gene are ENHRY and SYGVKD. With 3 bases clipped from V and 4 bases from J, the junction kept 9 bases outside the gene matches. The CDR3 region is CAISDLVAGAVTGELFF. CDR3 coding DNA: TGTGCCATCAGTGACCTTGTAGCGGGAGCTGTCACCGGGGAGCTGTTTTTT.

The chain has TRBV19 and TRBJ1-2, with D unresolved. This CDR3 has 17 residues. The germline gives CDR1 LNHDA, CDR2 SQIVND (reference sequence). Trimming took 4 bases from V and 4 from J, leaving 22 bases between them. Written as DNA, the CDR3 is TGTGCCAGTAGTACCCTCACAGAGCCCGCACCTATCTATGGCTACACCTTC. As protein: CASSTLTEPAPIYGYTF.

Details on this clonotype: Possible read error: a much larger clone is one base away. The chain joins TRBV24-1 to TRBJ2-7; 8 bases map to TRBD1. From germline, CDR1 is KGHDR and CDR2 SFDVKD. V shed 5 bases, J shed 3 bases, and the junction held 8 bases outside the gene matches. This CDR3 is built from 15 residues. The CDR3 loop reads CATSGTGSPSYEQYF. CDR3 coding DNA: TGTGCCACCAGTGGGACAGGGTCGCCAAGCTACGAGCAGTACTTC.

The rearrangement joins TRBV15 to TRBJ1-5; 9 bases match TRBD1. Germline CDR1 reads LNHNV; CDR2 reads YYDKDF (reference sequence). Trimming took 3 bases from V and 6 from J; bases not matched to a gene: 12. This CDR3 is 17 amino acids long. The CDR3 region has the DNA TGTGCCACCAGCAGGAGAGGGACAGGGTCCAGCGTTCAGCCCCAGCATTTT. Its translation is CATSRRGTGSSVQPQHF.

The sample holds a few counts of this clonotype. The chain is built from TRBV11-2 and TRBJ1-1; D is unclear. Germline V gene lookup returns CDR1 SGHAT and CDR2 FQNNGV. The CDR3 length is 15 residues. The germline V and J ends were trimmed by 0 bases and 0 bases, with 8 bases remaining between them. CDR3 residues: CASSLDGRMNTEAFF. As DNA, the CDR3 is TGTGCCAGCAGCTTAGATGGACGGATGAACACTGAAGCTTTCTTT. The full variable domain, completed using reference TRBV11-2 and TRBJ1-1, is EAGVAQSPRYKIIEKRQSVAFWCNPISGHATLYWYQQILGQGPKLLIQFQNNGVVDDSQLPKDRFSAERLKGVDSTLKIQPAKLEDSAVYLCASSLDGRMNTEAFFGQGTRLTVV.

The chain is built from TRBV29-1 and TRBJ2-6, with a tentative D call TRBD2 (5 bases). The length of the CDR3 is 15 residues. V lost 4 bases to trimming and J lost 4 bases, with 14 bases between them. Germline V CDR1 and CDR2: SQVTM, ANQGSEA. CDR3 bases: TGCAGCGTTGTGTTCGGCGGGTCGGGGGCCAACGTCCTGACTTTC. Protein sequence: CSVVFGGSGANVLTF. Full variable domain (outside the CDR3, taken from reference TRBV29-1 and TRBJ2-6): SAVISQKPSRDICQRGTSLTIQCQVDSQVTMMFWYRQQPGQSLTLIATANQGSEATYESGFVIDKFPISRPNLTFSTLTVSNMSPEDSSIYLCSVVFGGSGANVLTFGAGSRLTVL.

In its sample, this clonotype was seen a few times. A junction boundary mismatches the germline segment, possibly from a read error. The chain carries TRBV6-5 and TRBJ2-7; TRBD2 matches 10 bases. The V gene's germline CDR1 is MNHEY and CDR2 SVGAGI. CDR3 length: 14 residues. CDR3 coding DNA: TGTGCCATCAGTTACGTAGCGGGAGGCCAGGAGCAGTACTTC. Protein product: CAISYVAGGQEQYF.

The V and J genes are TRBV25-1 and TRBJ1-4; TRBD1 aligns across 7 bases. The ends lost 7 bases at V and 0 bases at J; junction bases unmatched: 5. Germline V gives CDR1 MGHDK, CDR2 SYGVNS. The CDR3 contains 15 residues. The CDR3 loop is CASITGAATNEKLFF. The CDR3 DNA reads TGTGCCAGCATCACAGGGGCGGCAACTAATGAAAAACTGTTTTTT.

This chain connects TRBV9 to TRBJ1-2, with D possibly TRBD1 on 6 matching bases. Germline V gene sequence: CDR1 SGDLS, CDR2 YYNGEE. The ends were cut back, 4 bases at V and 3 bases at J, with 25 bases in the middle. The CDR3 spans 18 residues. The CDR3 loop reads CASSQDQEKGDLDYGYTF. The DNA for the CDR3 is TGTGCCAGCAGCCAAGATCAAGAAAAGGGGGATCTGGACTATGGCTACACCTTC.

The chain uses TRBV5-1 and TRBJ1-5; D is possibly TRBD1 (5 bases). The CDR3 loop spans 15 amino acids. Per germline, CDR1 SGHRS and CDR2 YFSETQ. V lost 0 bases to trimming and J lost 6 bases, with 13 bases between them. The CDR3 DNA follows: TGCGCCAGCAGCTTGGATACGGGGCTGGGTCAGCCCCAGCATTTT. The encoded protein is CASSLDTGLGQPQHF. Looking up the rest from reference TRBV5-1 and TRBJ1-5 gives the full variable domain: KAGVTQTPRYLIKTRGQQVTLSCSPISGHRSVSWYQQTPGQGLQFLFEYFSETQRNKGNFPGRFSGRQFSNSRSEMNVSTLELGDSALYLCASSLDTGLGQPQHFGDGTRLSIL.

The gene calls are TRBV24-1 and TRBJ2-2, with 10 bases lining up with TRBD1. CDR1 KGHDR and CDR2 SFDVKD come from the germline V gene. The CDR3 length is 15 residues. V lost 4 bases and J lost 9; bases outside the gene matches: 7. The DNA for the CDR3 is TGTGCCACCAGTGACCGGACAGGGGGTATGAGGGAGCTGTTTTTT. Its protein is CATSDRTGGMRELFF.

The chain combines TRBV6-6 with TRBJ1-2; D not resolved. CDR1 and CDR2 from the germline V gene are MNHNY and SVGAGI (reference sequence). Trimming took 8 bases from V and 0 from J, leaving 13 bases between them. The CDR3 is made up of 14 amino acids. This CDR3 reads CASSWPEANYGYTF. CDR3 bases: TGTGCCAGCTCCTGGCCCGAAGCTAACTATGGCTACACCTTC.

This clonotype was recorded only once. This chain joins TRBV10-3 and TRBJ2-2; D is uncertain. Trimming removed 0 bases at V and 2 bases at J, with 7 bases between. Looked up from germline, CDR1 is ENHRY and CDR2 is SYGVKD. The CDR3 extends over 15 amino acids. The CDR3, as DNA: TGTGCCATCAGTGAGTCGCCAGGCAACACCGGGGAGCTGTTTTTT. This sequence encodes CAISESPGNTGELFF.

With regard to this clonotype: An end of the junction does not agree with germline; a read error may underlie this. The chain is built from TRBV29-1 and TRBJ2-7; TRBD1 aligns across 7 bases. CDR1 is SQVTM, CDR2 ANQGSEA, per germline. The CDR3 has 12 residues. Here the CDR3 reads CSARTGAYGQYF. The CDR3 nucleotides are TGCAGCGCAAGGACAGGAGCCTACGGGCAGTACTTC.

The chain is built from TRBV5-1 and TRBJ1-1, with D possibly matching TRBD1 (6 bases). V lost 0 bases to trimming and J lost 3 bases, with 15 bases between them. The CDR3 is 16 amino acids. The germline CDR1 and CDR2 sequences are SGHRS and YFSETQ. This CDR3 reads CASSLGGAAGYTEAFF. The CDR3 coding sequence is TGCGCCAGCAGCTTGGGGGGGGCAGCCGGCTACACTGAAGCTTTCTTT.

The chain uses TRBV12-3 or TRBV12-4 and TRBJ2-7, with TRBD2 matching over 9 bases. The CDR3 contains 16 residues. J lost 2 bases, V lost 1 base, and 6 bases had no gene match. CDR3 residues: CASSLGASGRTYEQYF. In DNA, the CDR3 is TGTGCCAGCAGTTTAGGAGCAAGCGGGAGGACCTACGAGCAGTACTTC.

In its sample, this clonotype was seen many times. The V gene is TRBV5-1, the J gene TRBJ1-6; D unresolved. Germline CDR1 reads SGHRS; CDR2 reads YFSETQ. The CDR3 is 14 amino acids. V was cut by 0 bases and J by 10 bases, with 11 bases left in between. The CDR3 protein is CASSLAGHGSPLHF. The CDR3 bases are TGCGCCAGCAGCTTGGCTGGTCATGGCTCACCCCTCCACTTT.

As for this clonotype: Possible read error: a much larger clone is one base away. The chain links TRBV10-3 to TRBJ2-7; D not certain. In germline, CDR1 is ENHRY, CDR2 SYGVKD. Trimming took off 3 bases at V and 0 bases at J, with 9 bases between the two ends. CDR3 length: 14 amino acids. The CDR3 reads CAISDEKSSYEQYF. In DNA, the CDR3 is TGTGCCATCAGTGATGAGAAAAGCTCCTACGAGCAGTACTTC.

At least ten counts were recorded for this clonotype. The chain links TRBV15 to TRBJ2-7; 7 bases align to TRBD2. CDR3 length equals 13 residues. Per germline, CDR1 LNHNV and CDR2 YYDKDF (reference sequence). The junction had 2 bases not matched to a gene; V was cut back by 0 bases and J by 6 bases. The CDR3 DNA is TGTGCCACCAGCAGAGAGGGGGGGTTCGAGCAGTACTTC. Translation: CATSREGGFEQYF.

This clonotype was observed a handful of times. A read error is possible here, since a much larger clone lies one base away. The rearrangement links TRBV6-5 to TRBJ1-2, with 7 nucleotides matching TRBD1. The CDR3 covers 12 residues. The V and J ends lost 6 bases and 6 bases, in that order; junction bases with no gene match: 4. Germline lookup yields CDR1 MNHEY and CDR2 SVGAGI. DNA of the CDR3: TGTGCCAGCAGCCCGACAGGGCATGGCTACACCTTC. Encoded protein: CASSPTGHGYTF.

DNA for the CDR3: TGCAGCGTTTCCCACCCCCCGGGACAGGGGGGCGAGCAGTACTTC. This sequence encodes CSVSHPPGQGGEQYF. The chain uses TRBV29-1 and TRBJ2-7; TRBD1 matches 11 bases. Per germline, CDR1 SQVTM and CDR2 ANQGSEA. V shed 5 bases, J shed 6 bases, and the junction held 12 bases outside the gene matches. CDR3 length: 15 residues.

This clonotype was detected only a few times. The V gene is TRBV24-1, the J gene TRBJ2-7, with 10 bases aligning to TRBD1. The CDR3 covers 16 residues. The V gene's germline CDR1 is KGHDR and CDR2 SFDVKD. V shed 4 bases and J 3 bases; nucleotides not matched to a gene: 8. The CDR3 protein is CATSEGAGTGVYEQYF. DNA for the CDR3: TGTGCCACCAGTGAGGGCGCCGGGACAGGGGTCTACGAGCAGTACTTC.

This clonotype was seen ten or more times. The chain couples TRBV10-1 to TRBJ2-7; D is unresolved. Germline-derived CDR1 and CDR2 are WNHNN and SYGVQD (reference sequence). This CDR3 is built from 13 residues. Trimming stripped 3 bases from V and 3 bases from J, with 9 bases between. The CDR3 reads CASSDPGGYEQYF. CDR3 nucleotides: TGCGCCAGCAGTGATCCAGGCGGCTACGAGCAGTACTTC.

CDR3 region: CASSSRGVYGYTF. In DNA, the CDR3 is TGCGCCAGCAGCAGCAGGGGGGTTTATGGCTACACCTTC. V and J are TRBV5-1 and TRBJ1-2, with TRBD1 matching 7 bases. V dropped 4 bases and J dropped 5; count of bases not matched to a gene: 5. The CDR3 length is 13 residues. The germline CDR1 and CDR2 sequences are SGHRS and YFSETQ.

This clonotype has a count of ten or more. The chain uses TRBV7-6 and TRBJ1-1; possibly TRBD1 for D (5 bases). This CDR3 has 14 amino acids. Germline CDR1 reads SGHVS; CDR2 reads FNYEAQ. The V gene lost 5 bases and the J gene lost 1 base, with 11 bases spanning the gap. The CDR3 sequence: CASSGAAANTEAFF. The CDR3 coding sequence is TGTGCCAGCAGCGGGGCGGCGGCGAACACTGAAGCTTTCTTT.

The chain links TRBV19 to TRBJ1-1, with a possible D match to TRBD1 (6 bases). The V end lost 1 base, the J end lost 3 bases, and 12 bases lay between the germline ends. Germline CDR1 is LNHDA and CDR2 is SQIVND (reference sequence). The CDR3 runs to 15 residues. The CDR3 DNA sequence: TGTGCCAGTAGTATAGGCAGGGGCCTAGACACTGAAGCTTTCTTT. This gives the protein CASSIGRGLDTEAFF. Based on the CDR3 plus reference TRBV19 and TRBJ1-1, the full variable domain is DGGITQSPKYLFRKEGQNVTLSCEQNLNHDAMYWYRQDPGQGLRLIYYSQIVNDFQKGDIAEGYSVSREKKESFPLTVTSAQKNPTAFYLCASSIGRGLDTEAFFGQGTRLTVV.